The sequence of this T cell receptor beta chain was determined in a study of cytomegalovirus exposure and HLA in healthy donors. Study information: Later analysis reported that the roughly 120 validation repertoires shared the platform of the approximately 670 first-cohort repertoires.

The CDR3 is 17 amino acids. After removal of 0 bases from V and 3 bases from J, the junction contained 6 bases not matched to a gene. Germline lookup yields CDR1 SGHDN and CDR2 FVKESK. About this clone: Its antigen is currently unknown.

Sequenced by immunoSEQ multiplex PCR; TCRdb stores in-frame clones only, minus some. This table holds fewer than 250,000 clones, just under 90% found once. Whole-study results and caveats: In the 95 to 150 validation repertoires, a later analysis found that first-cohort TCR clusters tended to co-occur. Among TCR beta chains, those listed as cytomegalovirus-associated numbered over 150.

Sequencing input: PBMCs. This chain connects TRBV14 to TRBJ2-1; 9 nucleotides line up with TRBD2. This TCR came from a man aged 18 to 29 in good health and CMV-seronegative. This CDR3 reads CASSQEGVAGVYNEQFF. The CDR3 DNA reads TGTGCCAGCAGCCAAGAGGGAGTAGCGGGAGTCTACAATGAGCAGTTCTTC.